Listed below are T cell receptor beta chains from one sample, sequenced in a study of blood T cell repertoires in COVID-19. Sequencing was performed with immunoSEQ multiplex PCR; in TCRdb, only in-frame clones are kept and a portion is missing. The sample lists 150,000 to 200,000 clones, around 85% seen once, with roughly 3% in the top ten. The sample was peripheral blood. The receptors were gathered from a human donor with acute or convalescent COVID-19. The donor label of this sample is uncertain. Both conserved end residues are part of each CDR3. A D gene is named only where the DNA matches it firmly. Clone sizes are given selectively: once, few, many, or a class where the clone is expanded.

v_call	cdr3_length	d_call	j_call	clone_size	cdr3_nt	cdr3_aa
TRBV2	17	TRBD1	TRBJ1-6	.	TGTGCCAGCTCCCCCTCTTCGACTACAGGGGGTAATTCACCCCTCCACTTT	CASSPSSTTGGNSPLHF
TRBV28	15	TRBD1	TRBJ1-5	once	TGTGCCAGCAGCTACGGGACAGGAGCCTATCAGCCCCAGCATTTT	CASSYGTGAYQPQHF
TRBV25-1	15	.	TRBJ1-2	.	TGTGCCAGCAGCCCCGATTTCCATGTTGCTGGCGGCTACACCTTC	CASSPDFHVAGGYTF
TRBV5-8	15	.	TRBJ1-5	.	TGTGCCAGCAGCTTGGGCGCAGGGAAGAATCAGCCCCAGCATTTT	CASSLGAGKNQPQHF
TRBV27	16	TRBD1	TRBJ1-1	.	TGTGCCAGCAGTGCCCAGGGGGCCGGGGGGTGGACTGAAGCTTTCTTT	CASSAQGAGGWTEAFF
TRBV9	14	.	TRBJ1-2	.	TGTGCCAGCAGCCTCGCAGGGGATAACTATGGCTACACCTTC	CASSLAGDNYGYTF
TRBV3-1/TRBV3-2	16	TRBD2	TRBJ2-3	.	TGTGCCAGCAGCCCAATAGCGGGGGGTGACACAGATACGCAGTATTTT	CASSPIAGGDTDTQYF
TRBV27	15	TRBD2	TRBJ2-5	.	TGTGCCAGCAGCTCTTTGAACTTAGCGGGGGGGCCCCAGTACTTC	CASSSLNLAGGPQYF
TRBV9	13	TRBD1	TRBJ1-1	.	TGTGCCAGCAGCGTAAGAGGAGGGGGCAAAGCTTTCTTT	CASSVRGGGKAFF
TRBV29-1	14	TRBD1	TRBJ2-2	.	TGCAGCGTACGGGACAGGGGGCACACCGGGGAGCTGTTTTTT	CSVRDRGHTGELFF
TRBV11-3	15	.	TRBJ1-2	.	TGTGCCAGCAGCTTAGCCGGGGGAACTAACTATGGCTACACCTTC	CASSLAGGTNYGYTF
TRBV2	16	TRBD1	TRBJ2-2	.	TGTGCCAGCAGTGAAGCAACCGGGACAGACACCGGGGAGCTGTTTTTT	CASSEATGTDTGELFF
TRBV9	13	.	TRBJ1-3	.	TGTGCCAGCAGCATAACAGGGAGGGACACCATATATTTT	CASSITGRDTIYF
TRBV15	12	.	TRBJ1-1	.	TGTGCCACCAGCAGTATCTCTACTGAAGCTTTCTTT	CATSSISTEAFF
TRBV6-5	15	TRBD1	TRBJ1-4	.	TGTGCCAGCAGTCAGTGGACAGGGGGCTATGAAAAACTGTTTTTT	CASSQWTGGYEKLFF
TRBV2	15	TRBD1	TRBJ1-2	.	TGTGCCAGCAGCCAAGGACAGGGGGCGGATTATGGCTACACCTTC	CASSQGQGADYGYTF
TRBV3-1/TRBV3-2	16	TRBD1	TRBJ2-1	.	TGTGCCAGCAGCCAAGATCCAGGGGGCGCCTACAATGAGCAGTTCTTC	CASSQDPGGAYNEQFF
TRBV10-1	16	TRBD2	TRBJ2-3	.	TGCGCCAGCAGTGAGGGTCTAGCGGGGGGCACAGATACGCAGTATTTT	CASSEGLAGGTDTQYF
TRBV28	13	.	TRBJ1-6	.	TGTGCCAGCATCGACTTACTTAATTCACCCCTCCACTTT	CASIDLLNSPLHF
TRBV2	13	.	TRBJ1-1	.	TGTGCCAGCAGTGTATCCGGGGGAACTGAAGCTTTCTTT	CASSVSGGTEAFF
TRBV24-1	15	.	TRBJ2-3	.	TGTGCCACCAGTGATTTGCAGAGGGGGACAGATACGCAGTATTTT	CATSDLQRGTDTQYF
TRBV5-1	14	.	TRBJ2-2	.	TGCGCCAGCAGCTTCGGTGCGAACACCGGGGAGCTGTTTTTT	CASSFGANTGELFF
TRBV5-4	16	TRBD1	TRBJ2-2	.	TGTGCCAGCAGCTTGGGACAGGGTCGGAACACCGGGGAGCTGTTTTTT	CASSLGQGRNTGELFF
TRBV5-5	15	.	TRBJ2-1	.	TGTGCCAGCAGCTTGGCCAAGGAGCGCTACAATGAGCAGTTCTTC	CASSLAKERYNEQFF
TRBV25-1	14	.	TRBJ1-1	.	TGTGCCAGCAGTGAAGGGAGGGGGAACACTGAAGCTTTCTTT	CASSEGRGNTEAFF
TRBV30	11	.	TRBJ2-2	.	TGTGCCTGGAGGGGGAGGGGGGAGCTGTTTTTT	CAWRGRGELFF
TRBV28	16	TRBD1	TRBJ1-2	.	TGTGCCAGCAGTTCCCGCCCCCGGACAGGGGGCACTGGCTACACCTTC	CASSSRPRTGGTGYTF
TRBV11-3	18	TRBD2	TRBJ2-2	.	TGTGCCAGCAGCTTCCCGGAAGGGGCGGGGGTAGGCACCGGGGAGCTGTTTTTT	CASSFPEGAGVGTGELFF
TRBV5-1	14	.	TRBJ1-4	once	TGCGCCAGCAGCTCTGAGTCTACCGATGAAAAACTGTTTTTT	CASSSESTDEKLFF
TRBV9	16	TRBD2	TRBJ2-7	.	TGTGCCAGCAGCGTAGCTGGTGGCGGGGGTTCCTACGAGCAGTACTTC	CASSVAGGGGSYEQYF
TRBV30	14	TRBD1	TRBJ1-5	.	TGTGCCTGGAGTTTAACAGGGGGTACTGAGCCCCAGCATTTT	CAWSLTGGTEPQHF
TRBV5-1	15	.	TRBJ2-7	.	TGCGCCAGCAGCTTGGGGCCGCAGGGGTCCTACGAGCAGTACTTC	CASSLGPQGSYEQYF
TRBV5-6	14	.	TRBJ1-1	.	TGTGCCAGCAGCTTGAGTGCGGGTTACACTGAAGCTTTCTTT	CASSLSAGYTEAFF
TRBV4-1	16	TRBD2	TRBJ2-7	.	TGCGCCAGCAGCCAAGTGCCCGGGACTAGCAGTTACGAGCAGTACTTC	CASSQVPGTSSYEQYF
TRBV5-6	15	.	TRBJ1-6	.	TGTGCCAGCAGCTTGGACAGGGTCGATAATTCACCCCTCCACTTT	CASSLDRVDNSPLHF
TRBV5-5	14	.	TRBJ1-5	.	TGTGCCAGCAGCGCGAGGATCCGGGATCAGCCCCAGCATTTT	CASSARIRDQPQHF
TRBV30	18	TRBD2	TRBJ2-3	.	TGTGCCTGGAGGGGCTTGGTTCGGCCTGGCGGGGGGGCTAATACGCAGTATTTT	CAWRGLVRPGGGANTQYF
TRBV4-3	17	TRBD1	TRBJ2-3	.	TGCGCCAGCAGCCAAGAATCCCGGACAGGGCATCCAGATACGCAGTATTTT	CASSQESRTGHPDTQYF
TRBV3-1/TRBV3-2	13	TRBD1	TRBJ1-2	.	TGTGCCAGCAGCCCCGGGACAGGGCCGGGCTACACCTTC	CASSPGTGPGYTF
TRBV11-3	14	TRBD2	TRBJ2-1	.	TGTGCCAGCAGCCGGGGGGGGTCTCACAATGAGCAGTTCTTC	CASSRGGSHNEQFF
TRBV28	16	TRBD2	TRBJ2-1	once	TGTGCCAGCAGTTCGCGGACTAGCGGGGGAATGAATGAGCAGTTCTTC	CASSSRTSGGMNEQFF
TRBV18	15	.	TRBJ1-3	.	TGTGCCAGCTCACCAGACAGAACGTCCGGAAACACCATATATTTT	CASSPDRTSGNTIYF
TRBV14	15	.	TRBJ2-7	.	TGTGCCAGCAGCCTCTCACGGGTGGTGTGGAACGAGCAGTACTTC	CASSLSRVVWNEQYF
TRBV9	15	TRBD2	TRBJ2-7	.	TGTGCCAGCAGCAATATAGCGGGGGCCATCTACGAGCAGTACTTC	CASSNIAGAIYEQYF
TRBV6-4	14	TRBD2	TRBJ2-2	.	TGTGCCAGCAGCCTCAGGGAGGGGACCGGGGAGCTGTTTTTT	CASSLREGTGELFF
TRBV18	12	TRBD1	TRBJ1-6	.	TGTGCCAGCCGACAGGGAAATTCACCCCTCCACTTT	CASRQGNSPLHF
TRBV15	14	.	TRBJ1-1	.	TGTGCCACCAGCAGGATACAGGCGAACACTGAAGCTTTCTTT	CATSRIQANTEAFF
TRBV6-5	15	TRBD1	TRBJ2-7	.	TGTGCCAGCAGCCTACGTGTGGGGACAGTGAACGAGCAGTACTTC	CASSLRVGTVNEQYF
TRBV19	16	TRBD1	TRBJ2-1	.	TGTGCCAGTAGTTTTGCCGTTGGTACAGGGGGCAATGAGCAGTTCTTC	CASSFAVGTGGNEQFF
TRBV5-4	13	.	TRBJ2-7	.	TGTGCCAGCACCGCTTCAGGGACCTACGAGCAGTACTTC	CASTASGTYEQYF
TRBV6-5	14	.	TRBJ1-5	once	TGTGCCAGCAAGGAGGGAAATAGCAATCAGCCCCAGCATTTT	CASKEGNSNQPQHF
TRBV18	13	.	TRBJ1-1	.	TGTGCCAGCTCCCTCGACAAGAACACTGAAGCTTTCTTT	CASSLDKNTEAFF
TRBV5-6	16	TRBD1	TRBJ1-6	.	TGTGCCAGCAGCTCACTAGCGGACAGGGGGAATTCACCCCTCCACTTT	CASSSLADRGNSPLHF
TRBV2	12	TRBD1	TRBJ1-2	.	TGTGCCAGCAGTCCAGGGGGATATGGCTACACCTTC	CASSPGGYGYTF
TRBV7-9	15	TRBD1	TRBJ2-7	.	TGTGCCAGCAGCTTAGGTAAAAACAGGGGGTACGAGCAGTACTTC	CASSLGKNRGYEQYF
TRBV6-5	13	TRBD1	TRBJ1-2	.	TGTGCCAGCAGTTTTGACAGGGTGGGTGGCTACACCTTC	CASSFDRVGGYTF
TRBV5-1	14	.	TRBJ2-5	.	TGCGCCAGCAGCTTACAGGCTGGACAAGAGACCCAGTACTTC	CASSLQAGQETQYF
TRBV2	15	TRBD2	TRBJ2-7	.	TGTGCCAGCACTTATTCGGCGGCTAGCGGGGAACAGCAGTACTTC	CASTYSAASGEQQYF